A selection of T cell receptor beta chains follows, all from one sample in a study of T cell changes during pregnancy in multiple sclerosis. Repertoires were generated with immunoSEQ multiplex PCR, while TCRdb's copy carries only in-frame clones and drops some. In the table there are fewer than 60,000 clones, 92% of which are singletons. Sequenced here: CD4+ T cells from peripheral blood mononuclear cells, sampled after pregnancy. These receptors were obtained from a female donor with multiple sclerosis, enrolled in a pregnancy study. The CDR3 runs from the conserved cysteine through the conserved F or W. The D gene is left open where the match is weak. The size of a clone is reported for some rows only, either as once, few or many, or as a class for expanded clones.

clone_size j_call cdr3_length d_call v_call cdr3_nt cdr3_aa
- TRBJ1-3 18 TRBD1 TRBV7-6 TGTGCCAGCAGTTTCCAATGGACAGGCTCTTTCTCTGGAAACACCATATATTTT CASSFQWTGSFSGNTIYF
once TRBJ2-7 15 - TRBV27 TGTGCCAGCAGTTTAGGCAGTGCCGGGAGATACGAGCAGTACTTC CASSLGSAGRYEQYF
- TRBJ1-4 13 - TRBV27 TGTGCCAGCAGTCTCAGGGAGGGAGAAAAACTGTTTTTT CASSLREGEKLFF
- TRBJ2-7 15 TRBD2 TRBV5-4 TGTGCCAGCAGCCACCTTAGCGGGAGGGCCTACGAGCAGTACTTC CASSHLSGRAYEQYF
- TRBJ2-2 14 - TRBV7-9 TGTGCCAGCAGCCCGGACTACCCCACCGGGGAGCTGTTTTTT CASSPDYPTGELFF
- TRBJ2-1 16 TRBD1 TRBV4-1 TGCGCCAGCAGCCTACAAGACAGGGGAGGATACAATGAGCAGTTCTTC CASSLQDRGGYNEQFF
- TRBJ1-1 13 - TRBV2 TGTGCCAGCTGCAGGGGCCCGAACACTGAAGCTTTCTTT CASCRGPNTEAFF
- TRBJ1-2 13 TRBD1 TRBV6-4 TGTGCCAGCAGTGGGCAGGGGGCTGGTGGCTACACCTTC CASSGQGAGGYTF
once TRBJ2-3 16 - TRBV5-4 TGTGCCAGCAGCTTGGGGGAGCGGTCTAGCACAGATACGCAGTATTTT CASSLGERSSTDTQYF
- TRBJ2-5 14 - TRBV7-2 TGTGCCAGCAGCTTAGTTCTAGCTGGGGAGACCCAGTACTTC CASSLVLAGETQYF
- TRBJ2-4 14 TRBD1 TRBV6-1 TGTGCCAGCAGGGGACAGGGGCTAAAAAACATTCAGTACTTC CASRGQGLKNIQYF
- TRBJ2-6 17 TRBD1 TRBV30 TGTGCCTGGATGAGGACAGGGGTTGTCTCTGGGGCCAACGTCCTGACTTTC CAWMRTGVVSGANVLTF
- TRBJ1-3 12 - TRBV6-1 TGTGCCAGCACCGAGTCTGGAAACACCATATATTTT CASTESGNTIYF
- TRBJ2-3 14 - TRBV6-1 TGTGCCAGCCGAGTTACTAGCAGTACAGATACGCAGTATTTT CASRVTSSTDTQYF
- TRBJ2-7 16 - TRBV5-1 TGCGCCAGCAGCTTGGGCCTCCTAGTGTATCAAGAGGAGCAGTACTTC CASSLGLLVYQEEQYF
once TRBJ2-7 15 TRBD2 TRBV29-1 TGCAGCGTTGGGATGTCTAGCGGGATCTTCTACGAGCAGTACTTC CSVGMSSGIFYEQYF
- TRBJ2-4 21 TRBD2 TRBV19 TGTGCCAGTAGTCCCCGACTAGCGGGGAGCTCGAATCAACTAGCCAAAAACATTCAGTACTTC CASSPRLAGSSNQLAKNIQYF
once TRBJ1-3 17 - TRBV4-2 TGTGCCAGCAGCCAAGGATCAGCAGGGGCTACTGGAAACACCATATATTTT CASSQGSAGATGNTIYF
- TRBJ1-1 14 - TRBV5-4 TGTGCCAGCAGCTTGGATACGGGGAACACTGAAGCTTTCTTT CASSLDTGNTEAFF
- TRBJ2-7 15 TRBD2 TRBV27 TGTGCCAGCAGCCTTAGCGGGGTGGGGGCCTACGAGCAGTACTTC CASSLSGVGAYEQYF
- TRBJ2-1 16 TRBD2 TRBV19 TGTGCCAGTAGTATCTCTAGCGGGAGGATATACAATGAGCAGTTCTTC CASSISSGRIYNEQFF
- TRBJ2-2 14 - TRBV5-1 TGCGCCAGCAGCGGTAAGACGGGCACCGGGGAGCTGTTTTTT CASSGKTGTGELFF
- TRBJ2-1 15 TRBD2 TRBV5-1 TGCGCCAGCAGGATAGCGGGGAACTCCTACAATGAGCAGTTCTTC CASRIAGNSYNEQFF
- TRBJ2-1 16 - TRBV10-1 TGCGCCAGCAGTGATCCACGAGCGGGCTCCTACAATGAGCAGTTCTTC CASSDPRAGSYNEQFF
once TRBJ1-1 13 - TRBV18 TGTGCCAGCTCGCCGGCAGGGAACGCTGAAGCTTTCTTT CASSPAGNAEAFF
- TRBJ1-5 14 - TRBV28 TGTGCCAGCAGTTTACGCGGGGGCGGTCAGCCCCAGCATTTT CASSLRGGGQPQHF
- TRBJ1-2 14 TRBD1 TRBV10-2 TGCGCCACCGCCCAAACAGGGGGCGCGGATGGCTACACCTTC CATAQTGGADGYTF
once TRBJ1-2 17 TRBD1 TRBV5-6 TGTGCCAGCAGCTTGACCGGGACAGGGGGAGGAATCTATGGCTACACCTTC CASSLTGTGGGIYGYTF
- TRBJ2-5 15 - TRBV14 TGTGCCAGCAGCCAAGGCTTAGTGCATCCAGAGACCCAGTACTTC CASSQGLVHPETQYF
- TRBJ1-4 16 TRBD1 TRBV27 TGTGCCAGCAGTTCCAAGACAGGGTTCACTAATGAAAAACTGTTTTTT CASSSKTGFTNEKLFF
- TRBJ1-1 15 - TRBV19 TGTGCCAGTAGTTCCTCCGAGACAGGTTACACTGAAGCTTTCTTT CASSSSETGYTEAFF
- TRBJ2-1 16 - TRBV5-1 TGCGCCAGCAGCCTGAAGACTTATAGCTCCTACAATGAGCAGTTCTTC CASSLKTYSSYNEQFF
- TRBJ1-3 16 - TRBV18 TGTGCCAGCTCACCGGATCACAGGGTCTCCGGAAACACCATATATTTT CASSPDHRVSGNTIYF
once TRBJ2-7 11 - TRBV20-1 TGCAGTGCTAGGGGGACAACTGAGCAGTACTTC CSARGTTEQYF
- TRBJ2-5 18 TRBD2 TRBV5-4 TGTGCCAGCAGCCTTATGCGACCGGGACTAGCGGGAGATGAGACCCAGTACTTC CASSLMRPGLAGDETQYF
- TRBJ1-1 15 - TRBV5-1 TGCGCCAGCAGCGGAACATTGCCGACGGGGACTGAAGCTTTCTTT CASSGTLPTGTEAFF
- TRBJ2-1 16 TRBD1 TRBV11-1 TGTGCCAGCAGCGTCCCGGGACAGGGCACCTACAATGAGCAGTTCTTC CASSVPGQGTYNEQFF
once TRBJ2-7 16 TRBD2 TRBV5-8 TGTGCCAGCAGCTCGGGACTAGCGGGAGGATTTTACGAGCAGTACTTC CASSSGLAGGFYEQYF
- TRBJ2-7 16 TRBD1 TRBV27 TGTGCCAGCAGTAAGACCGGGACAGGGGTAACCTACGAGCAGTACTTC CASSKTGTGVTYEQYF
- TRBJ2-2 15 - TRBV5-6 TGTGCCAGCAGCTTGTTTCAGGGGAACACCGGGGAGCTGTTTTTT CASSLFQGNTGELFF
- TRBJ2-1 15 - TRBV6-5 TGTGCCAGCAGTTACGAGGCTAGGCCTTATAATGAGCAGTTCTTC CASSYEARPYNEQFF
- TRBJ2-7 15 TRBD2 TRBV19 TGTGCCAGTAGTACGAACCTAGCGGGAGGGGCCGAGCAGTACTTC CASSTNLAGGAEQYF
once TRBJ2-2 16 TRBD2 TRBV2 TGTGCCAGCAGTCCCGGGACTAGCGGGAGGGGTGGGGAGCTGTTTTTT CASSPGTSGRGGELFF
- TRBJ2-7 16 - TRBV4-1 TGCGCCAGCAGCCAAGATTCGGGATACCCTTACTACGAGCAGTACTTC CASSQDSGYPYYEQYF
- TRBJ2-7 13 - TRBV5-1 TGCGCCAGCAGCTTGGGGGCCTCCTACGAGCAGTACTTC CASSLGASYEQYF
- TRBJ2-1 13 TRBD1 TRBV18 TGTGCCAGCTCACTACTCGACAGGGACGAGCAGTTCTTC CASSLLDRDEQFF
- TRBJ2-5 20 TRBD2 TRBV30 TGTGCCTGGGGTCGGATCAAAAAACTAGCGGTTAATCTGTACCAAGAGACCCAGTACTTC CAWGRIKKLAVNLYQETQYF
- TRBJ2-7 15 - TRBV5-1 TGCGCCAGCAGCTTGACCGCAGGGTCTATGAACGAGCAGTACTTC CASSLTAGSMNEQYF
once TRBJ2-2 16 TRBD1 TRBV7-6 TGTGCCAGCAGCTTGCGACAGGGACGTCGCACCGGGGAGCTGTTTTTT CASSLRQGRRTGELFF